Presented here are 17 T cell receptor beta chains from one specimen sequenced in a study of spatial heterogeneity in lung cancer. This sample's time point: blood at routine non-recurrence follow-up after resection. TCRdb ran MiXCR on the 5' RACE reads and lists one entry per CDR3 protein. The sample lists about 120,000 distinct CDR3 sequences; 9.5% to 14% were seen once. Sequencing used PBMCs, obtained at follow-up. The receptors stem from a female donor with early-stage non-small cell lung cancer.

This clonotype was detected a few times. The CDR3 here is CASSPGGLSTDTQYF. The CDR3 DNA sequence: TGTGCCAGCTCACCAGGGGGACTGAGCACAGATACGCAGTATTTT. This chain links TRBV18 with TRBJ2-3; weak D call: TRBD2 (6 bases). The CDR3 extends over 15 amino acids. In germline, CDR1 is KGHSH, CDR2 LQKENI. Trimming stripped 2 bases from V and 0 bases from J, with 9 bases between.

V is TRBV3-1 and J is TRBJ2-3; TRBD2 agrees at 7 bases. Germline trimming cut 0 bases from V and 0 bases from J; bases unmatched to any gene: 3. The CDR3 runs to 16 residues. CDR1 is LGHDT, CDR2 YNNKEL, per germline (reference sequence). CDR3 DNA sequence: TGTGCCAGCAGCCAAGATGAACTAGCGAGCACAGATACGCAGTATTTT. Amino acids: CASSQDELASTDTQYF.

This clonotype came up a few times. The chain links TRBV2 to TRBJ2-5; TRBD1 or TRBD2 may be the D gene (6 bases each). CDR3 length: 15 residues. Germline V CDR1 and CDR2: SNHLY, FYNNEI. V lost 3 bases and J 1 base, leaving 12 bases between the germline ends. This CDR3 is CASSESGASQETQYF. In nucleotides, the CDR3 is TGTGCCAGCAGTGAGTCGGGGGCCTCCCAAGAGACCCAGTACTTC.

This clonotype was picked up many times. The V call is TRBV29-1, the J call TRBJ2-5, with D unresolved. The CDR3 has 10 amino acids. With 7 bases removed from V and 1 base from J, the gap between germline ends came to 4 bases. From germline, CDR1 is SQVTM and CDR2 ANQGSEA. The CDR3 is CSASQETQYF. CDR3 bases: TGCAGCGCCTCCCAAGAGACCCAGTACTTC.

The chain is built from TRBV20-1 and TRBJ2-1; 8 bases are shared with TRBD1. V lost 3 bases and J lost 4; bases outside the gene matches: 2. The CDR3 length is 13 residues. Germline V lookup: CDR1 DFQATT, CDR2 SNEGSKA (reference sequence). CDR3 sequence reads: CSARRTGYNEQFF. In nucleotides, the CDR3 is TGCAGTGCTAGGCGGACAGGGTACAATGAGCAGTTCTTC.

The V gene is TRBV2, the J gene TRBJ1-5, with 7 bases fitting TRBD1. The CDR3 has 15 residues. V lost 6 bases, J lost 6 bases, and 11 bases stayed unmatched. Germline-derived CDR1 and CDR2 are SNHLY and FYNNEI. The CDR3 sequence is CASRTDRRSSQPQHF. CDR3 bases: TGTGCCAGCAGAACGGACAGGAGATCGTCTCAGCCCCAGCATTTT.

This clonotype was detected only a few times. The V gene is TRBV7-9, the J gene TRBJ2-3; D uncertain. The CDR3 totals 15 residues. The ends were cut back, 1 base at V and 1 base at J, with 9 bases in the middle. Germline assignment: CDR1 SEHNR and CDR2 FQNEAQ (reference sequence). The CDR3: CASSLGFSRTDTQYF. As DNA, the CDR3 is TGTGCCAGCAGCTTAGGGTTCTCGCGCACAGATACGCAGTATTTT.

In its sample, this clonotype was seen many times. The chain recombines TRBV13 with TRBJ1-5, with a possible D match to TRBD1 (6 bases). The germline CDR1 and CDR2 sequences are PRHDT and FYEKMQ (reference sequence). The length of the CDR3 is 16 residues. V lost 2 bases to trimming and J lost 1 base, with 12 bases between them. The chain's CDR3 is CASSLSGGRSNQPQHF. Here the CDR3 DNA reads TGTGCCAGCAGCTTATCTGGGGGCCGGAGCAATCAGCCCCAGCATTTT.

This clonotype was seen a handful of times. CDR3 sequence: CASSLGTAGANVLTF. CDR3 DNA sequence: TGTGCCAGCAGTCTCGGGACAGCTGGGGCCAACGTCCTGACTTTC. The rearrangement links TRBV28 to TRBJ2-6; 7 positions match TRBD1. The CDR3 is made up of 15 amino acids. J was trimmed by 2 bases and V by 5 bases; bases with no gene match: 3. The V gene's germline CDR1 is MDHEN and CDR2 SYDVKM.

This clonotype was picked up a small number of times. The V call is TRBV19, the J call TRBJ2-6; D unclear. Trimming left V 4 bases short and J 2 bases short, with 6 bases between. CDR1 is LNHDA, CDR2 SQIVND, per germline (reference sequence). The CDR3 totals 14 residues. This CDR3 reads CASSNQAGANVLTF. DNA of the CDR3: TGTGCCAGTAGTAACCAAGCTGGGGCCAACGTCCTGACTTTC.

In regard to this clonotype: With a much larger clone just one base away, this may be a read error. The V and J genes are TRBV12-3 or TRBV12-4 and TRBJ1-2; no clear D. Trimming removed 3 bases from V and 4 bases from J, with 6 bases in between. The CDR3 has 12 amino acids. CDR3 protein: CASSFSCYGYTF. CDR3 DNA: TGTGCCAGCAGTTTTTCATGCTATGGCTACACCTTC.

J is TRBJ1-1 and V is TRBV29-1; the D gene is possibly TRBD1 (5 bases). V was cut by 7 bases and J by 1 base, with 13 bases left in between. The CDR3 extends over 13 amino acids. Germline lookup yields CDR1 SQVTM and CDR2 ANQGSEA. The CDR3 nucleotides are TGCAGCGCCCTGCAGGGCCCGAACACTGAAGCTTTCTTT. Translating it yields CSALQGPNTEAFF.

The chain has TRBV28 and TRBJ1-2, with D uncertain. CDR1 is MDHEN, CDR2 SYDVKM, per germline. The CDR3 is 14 residues long. V lost 6 bases to trimming and J lost 1 base, with 12 bases between them. CDR3: CASSRPPSNYGYTF. The DNA of the CDR3 is TGTGCCAGCAGCCGCCCGCCGAGTAACTATGGCTACACCTTC.

The J gene is TRBJ2-2, the V gene TRBV4-3; 9 nucleotides agree with TRBD1. Germline V gives CDR1 LGHNA, CDR2 YSLEER. The CDR3 spans 17 residues. The V segment lost 3 bases and the J segment 1 base; nucleotides outside the gene matches: 6. The CDR3 loop reads CASSQGPGQGNTGELFF. DNA of the CDR3: TGCGCCAGCAGCCAGGGGCCGGGACAGGGGAACACCGGGGAGCTGTTTTTT.

This clonotype was observed at least ten times. V is TRBV10-3 and J is TRBJ2-7; tentatively, D is TRBD1 (6 bases). The CDR3 covers 12 residues. V lost 3 bases to trimming and J lost 7 bases, with 10 bases between them. Germline V CDR1 and CDR2: ENHRY, SYGVKD. CDR3 region: CAISEVRGEQYF. In DNA, the CDR3 is TGTGCCATCAGTGAAGTAAGGGGGGAGCAGTACTTC.

There are a few counts of this clonotype. The CDR3 nucleotides are TGTGCCAGTGAGGGGGTGACGAACACTGAAGCTTTCTTT. It specifies CASEGVTNTEAFF. The chain links TRBV5-4 to TRBJ1-1; tentative D call: TRBD1 (6 bases). The V gene lost 8 bases and the J gene lost 1 base, with 12 bases spanning the gap. The CDR3 runs 13 residues. Per the germline V gene, CDR1 is SGHNT and CDR2 is YYREEE (reference sequence).

This clonotype was found a few times. The chain employs TRBV19 and TRBJ2-3; D may be TRBD1 or TRBD2 (6 bases each). Trimming removed 3 bases at V and 10 bases at J, with 23 bases between. The CDR3 spans 16 residues. From germline, CDR1 is LNHDA and CDR2 SQIVND (reference sequence). The CDR3 DNA sequence: TGTGCCAGTAGTATCTCTCATCAGGGGACTTCGAGTGCGCAGTATTTT. Translated: CASSISHQGTSSAQYF.